This T cell receptor beta chain is from a study of blood T cell repertoires in COVID-19. The wider study: Sites across the United States, Italy and Spain contributed samples from acute and convalescent COVID-19. Sources were T cells, B-cell-depleted T cells, or PBMCs; the material itself was cDNA or gDNA.

The V end was cut by 7 bases, the J end by 0 bases, with 12 bases between. This CDR3 contains 14 residues. The germline V gene encodes CDR1 LNHDA and CDR2 SQIVND (reference sequence). Authors' data handling: Reference gene primer amplification gave estimated nucleated cell counts. TCRdb's table, derived via immunoSEQ multiplex PCR, lists solely in-frame clones and lacks some. That table is the source of V, J and clone size, and D and trimming were worked out from the DNA. The repertoire holds 70,000 to 100,000 clones, 75% to 90% seen once, with 0.95% to 1.5% in the top ten. This chain uses TRBV19 with TRBJ1-1; D is possibly TRBD1 (5 bases). This clonotype was sampled from a man at least 80 years old with active or convalescent COVID-19. Material for sequencing was peripheral blood. CDR3 loop: CASTEGTLNTEAFF. The CDR3 DNA sequence: TGTGCCAGTACCGAGGGGACTTTGAACACTGAAGCTTTCTTT.